Each of the 8 T cell receptor beta chains below was sequenced from the same sample in a study of blood T cell repertoires in COVID-19 (dated by TCRdb to the early 2020s). Library construction relied on the immunoSEQ multiplex PCR assay. TCRdb retrieved this table from immuneACCESS and kept in-frame rearrangements only. Not all clones are present; in checked studies, unresolved V genes account for under half, and no reason is known for the remainder. This sample is represented by some 270,000 clones; 80% to 90% of them were singletons. The ten most abundant clones make up approximately 10% of the sample. Sequencing input: peripheral blood. These receptors came from a woman in her 70s with acute or convalescent COVID-19.

The CDR3 DNA reads as TGTGCCAGCAGTCTTGCAGGGACCATATATTTT. Protein: CASSLAGTIYF. The chain links TRBV6-6 to TRBJ1-3, with TRBD1 as a possible D gene (5 bases). CDR1 is MNHNY and CDR2 is SVGAGI in the germline V gene (reference sequence). Trimming shortened V by 5 bases and J by 10 bases, and 9 bases separated the two germline ends. The CDR3 runs to 11 residues.

V is TRBV12-3 or TRBV12-4 and J is TRBJ2-3, with D uncertain. This CDR3 has 12 residues. Trimming took off 5 bases at V and 7 bases at J, with 10 bases between the two ends. The CDR3 is CASSTTLHTQYF. CDR3 in DNA: TGTGCCAGCAGTACCACTCTCCATACGCAGTATTTT.

The CDR3 is CASSAREGAQPQHF. The CDR3 nucleotides read TGTGCCAGCAGCGCCCGGGAGGGTGCACAGCCCCAGCATTTT. J is TRBJ1-5 and V is TRBV6-5, with D unresolved. The CDR3 is made up of 14 amino acids. Trimming removed 6 bases from V and 7 bases from J, with 16 bases in between. Germline assignment: CDR1 MNHEY and CDR2 SVGAGI.

The V gene is TRBV5-1, the J gene TRBJ2-7; D is perhaps TRBD2 (5 bases). V lost 7 bases and J lost 2, with 16 bases in between. CDR1 SGHRS and CDR2 YFSETQ come from the germline V gene. The length of the CDR3 is 14 residues. The CDR3 here is CASRRGPSPYEQYF. The CDR3 coding sequence is TGCGCCAGCCGGAGAGGCCCTAGCCCCTACGAGCAGTACTTC.

This chain joins TRBV10-3 and TRBJ1-1, with D maybe TRBD1 (5 bases). Trimming shortened V by 6 bases and J by 1 base, and 12 bases separated the two germline ends. This CDR3 contains 14 residues. Germline CDR1 is ENHRY and CDR2 is SYGVKD. The CDR3, as DNA: TGTGCCATCAGGGGAGGGGTCCGGAACACTGAAGCTTTCTTT. This sequence encodes CAIRGGVRNTEAFF.

The chain has TRBV4-1 and TRBJ2-3; TRBD2 matches 8 bases. J was trimmed by 5 bases and V by 0 bases; bases with no gene match: 7. The CDR3 spans 16 residues. Germline assignment: CDR1 MGHRA and CDR2 YSYEKL. CDR3 nucleotide sequence: TGCGCCAGCAGCCAAGAATCCGGGGGGGCGGAAGATACGCAGTATTTT. It is translated as CASSQESGGAEDTQYF.

CDR3 region: CASTAGGGYTF. The CDR3 bases are TGTGCCAGCACTGCGGGAGGTGGCTACACCTTC. This chain uses TRBV19 with TRBJ1-2; D is undetermined. CDR1 and CDR2 from the germline V gene are LNHDA and SQIVND (reference sequence). The ends were cut back, 9 bases at V and 7 bases at J, with 12 bases in the middle. This CDR3 has 11 amino acids.

This chain connects TRBV6-2 or TRBV6-3 to TRBJ1-5, with TRBD1 identical over 9 bases. Trimming cost V 3 bases and J 4 bases; bases outside gene matches: 10. Germline CDR1 and CDR2: MNHEY and SVGEGT. The CDR3 loop spans 17 amino acids. The DNA for the CDR3 is TGTGCCAGCAGTTATCACCCCGGGACAGGGCAGAATCAGCCCCAGCATTTT. This translates into CASSYHPGTGQNQPQHF.